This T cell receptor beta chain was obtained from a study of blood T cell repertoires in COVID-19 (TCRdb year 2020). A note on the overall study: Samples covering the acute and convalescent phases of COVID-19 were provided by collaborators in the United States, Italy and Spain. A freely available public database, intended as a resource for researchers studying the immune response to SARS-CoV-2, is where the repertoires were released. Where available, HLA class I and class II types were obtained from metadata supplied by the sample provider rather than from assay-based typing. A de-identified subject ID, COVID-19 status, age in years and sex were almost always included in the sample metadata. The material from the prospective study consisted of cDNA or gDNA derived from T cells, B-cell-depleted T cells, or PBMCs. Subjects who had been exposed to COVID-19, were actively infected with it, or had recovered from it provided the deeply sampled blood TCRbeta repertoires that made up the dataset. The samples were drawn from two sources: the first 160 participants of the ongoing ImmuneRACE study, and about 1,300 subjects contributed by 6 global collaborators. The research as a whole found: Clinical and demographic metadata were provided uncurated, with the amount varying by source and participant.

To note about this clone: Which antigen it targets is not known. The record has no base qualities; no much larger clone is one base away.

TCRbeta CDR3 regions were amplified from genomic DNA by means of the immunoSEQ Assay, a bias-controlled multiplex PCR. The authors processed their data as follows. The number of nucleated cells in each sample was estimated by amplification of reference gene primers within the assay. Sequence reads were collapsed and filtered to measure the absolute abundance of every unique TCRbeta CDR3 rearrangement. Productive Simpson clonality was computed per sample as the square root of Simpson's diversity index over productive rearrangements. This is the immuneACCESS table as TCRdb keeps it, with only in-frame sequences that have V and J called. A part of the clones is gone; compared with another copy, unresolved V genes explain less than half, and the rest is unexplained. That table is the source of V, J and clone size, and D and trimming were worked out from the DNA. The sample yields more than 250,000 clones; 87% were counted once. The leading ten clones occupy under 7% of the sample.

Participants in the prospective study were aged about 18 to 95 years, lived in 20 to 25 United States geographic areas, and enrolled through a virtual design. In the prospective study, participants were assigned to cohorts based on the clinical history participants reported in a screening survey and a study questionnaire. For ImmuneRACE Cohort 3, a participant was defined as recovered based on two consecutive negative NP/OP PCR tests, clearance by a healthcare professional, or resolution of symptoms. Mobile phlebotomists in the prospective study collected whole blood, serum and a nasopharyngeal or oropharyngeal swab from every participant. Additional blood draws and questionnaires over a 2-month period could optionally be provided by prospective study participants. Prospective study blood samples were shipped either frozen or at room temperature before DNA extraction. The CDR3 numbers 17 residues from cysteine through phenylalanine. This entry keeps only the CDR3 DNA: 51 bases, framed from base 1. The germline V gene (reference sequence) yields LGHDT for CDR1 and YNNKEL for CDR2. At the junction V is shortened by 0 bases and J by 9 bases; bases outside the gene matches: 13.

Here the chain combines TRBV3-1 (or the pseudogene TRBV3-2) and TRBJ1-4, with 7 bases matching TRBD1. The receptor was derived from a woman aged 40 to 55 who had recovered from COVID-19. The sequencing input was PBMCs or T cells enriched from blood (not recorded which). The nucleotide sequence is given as TGTGCCAGCAGCCAAGACGGGCTTAAACTACAGGGGAAAAAACTGTTTTTT. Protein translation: CASSQDGLKLQGKKLFF.